Listed here is a single T cell receptor beta chain. No antigen is known for it. Per germline, CDR1 SGDLS and CDR2 YYNGEE. Trimming cost V 4 bases and J 6 bases, with 20 bases left between them. The CDR3 consists of 15 residues. Profiled with immunoSEQ multiplex PCR; TCRdb holds only in-frame clones, not every one. Among roughly 57,000 clones, about 93% were seen once, and the ten largest hold less than 6.5%. The entry originates in a study of early stage breast cancer tumors. Study information: Most of the 16 invasive tumors were ER+, PR+ and HER2-.

Study-wide points: Blood repertoires resembled normal breast more than tumor.

This clonotype was obtained from a person aged 65 to 85 with breast cancer. Sequencing was done on a sample of blood. This chain uses TRBV9 with TRBJ2-7; D is perhaps TRBD1 (6 bases). The CDR3 here is CASSLRQAPGGEQYF. CDR3 sequence (DNA): TGTGCCAGCAGCCTCCGACAGGCCCCTGGGGGCGAGCAGTACTTC.